This TCR beta chain was recovered during a study of identical twins. General observations from the study: Zero-insertion analyses were open to partial confounding by invariant MAIT and iNKT cells.

CDR1 and CDR2 from the germline V gene are SGHVS and FQNEAQ. Trimming cost V 1 base and J 8 bases; bases outside gene matches: 2. CDR3 size: 14 residues. TCRdb used MiXCR to reprocess the 5' RACE reads, holding one entry per CDR3 protein. The sample holds 300,000 to 400,000 distinct CDR3 sequences, around 12% seen once. To note about this clonotype: The antigen remains unidentified.

These records were also assigned to another study, of yellow fever vaccine responses in identical twins.

This sequence originates from a woman younger than 35 in good health. The sequencing sample was made of CD8+ T cells sorted from blood. V usage is TRBV7-8 and J usage is TRBJ1-4, with 9 bases lining up with TRBD1. CDR3 sequence (DNA): TGTGCCAGCAGCTTAGGGACAGGGGCGGAAAAACTGTTTTTT. Protein product: CASSLGTGAEKLFF.